A selection of T cell receptor beta chains follows, all from one sample in a study of PD-1 blockade in classical Hodgkin lymphoma. Profiling relied on immunoSEQ multiplex PCR, and the TCRdb table lists in-frame clones only, not all of them. The repertoire holds 25,000 to 30,000 clones, with 91% as singletons. Sequenced material: peripheral blood mononuclear cells (PBMCs). The receptors were gathered from a human donor with classical Hodgkin lymphoma. The CDR3 runs from the conserved cysteine through the conserved F or W. The D gene is left open where the match is weak. Size tells how often a clone was seen (once, few, many) or the class of an expanded clone, and some rows leave it out.

cdr3_aa | cdr3_nt | clone_size | j_call | d_call | v_call
CASSSGGEKLFF | TGTGCCAGCAGCTCCGGAGGGGAAAAACTGTTTTTT | - | TRBJ1-4 | - | TRBV7-9
CASSQPYPDTQYF | TGTGCCAGCAGCCAACCTTACCCGGATACGCAGTATTTT | - | TRBJ2-3 | - | TRBV7-3
CSAGTSGPYEQYF | TGCAGCGCCGGGACTAGCGGCCCCTACGAGCAGTACTTC | once | TRBJ2-7 | TRBD2 | TRBV29-1
CASNRQGLHEQYF | TGTGCCAGCAACAGACAGGGGCTCCACGAGCAGTACTTC | - | TRBJ2-7 | TRBD1 | TRBV6-5
CASSLYVSGSDEQYF | TGTGCCAGCAGCTTATACGTTAGCGGGAGCGACGAGCAGTACTTC | - | TRBJ2-7 | TRBD2 | TRBV11-2
CAISEGLAGGWTEQFF | TGTGCCATCAGTGAGGGACTAGCGGGAGGGTGGACTGAGCAGTTCTTC | - | TRBJ2-1 | TRBD2 | TRBV10-3
CASSLDTYEQYF | TGTGCCAGCAGCTTAGACACCTACGAGCAGTACTTC | few | TRBJ2-7 | - | TRBV11-2
CASSDHLGQGRNQPQHF | TGTGCCAGCAGTGACCACCTCGGGCAGGGGCGAAATCAGCCCCAGCATTTT | - | TRBJ1-5 | - | TRBV2
CASSRTRGYNEQFF | TGTGCCAGCAGTCGGACTAGGGGCTACAATGAGCAGTTCTTC | - | TRBJ2-1 | TRBD2 | TRBV28
CASRVRFGSSSYEQYF | TGCGCCAGCAGGGTACGTTTCGGGAGTTCGTCCTACGAGCAGTACTTC | - | TRBJ2-7 | - | TRBV5-1
CASSPGSSGANVLTF | TGTGCCAGCAGCCCCGGGAGCTCTGGGGCCAACGTCCTGACTTTC | - | TRBJ2-6 | - | TRBV28
CASSLDLRGAAGYTF | TGTGCCAGCAGCTTAGATTTACGGGGGGCAGCTGGCTACACCTTC | - | TRBJ1-2 | - | TRBV11-2
CATDFSSSYNEQFF | TGTGCCACGGACTTTTCGAGCTCCTACAATGAGCAGTTCTTC | - | TRBJ2-1 | - | TRBV28
CASSTSTGSESGYTF | TGCGCCAGCAGCACATCCACAGGGAGCGAAAGTGGCTACACCTTC | - | TRBJ1-2 | - | TRBV5-1
CASSPLAGGNTGELFF | TGCGCCAGCAGCCCGCTAGCGGGAGGGAACACCGGGGAGCTGTTTTTT | - | TRBJ2-2 | TRBD2 | TRBV5-1
CASSLGGLDEQYF | TGTGCCAGCAGCTTGGGGGGCTTAGACGAGCAGTACTTC | - | TRBJ2-7 | - | TRBV5-4
CASSLRVNQPQHF | TGTGCCAGTAGTCTGCGGGTTAATCAGCCCCAGCATTTT | - | TRBJ1-5 | - | TRBV19
CASSLFGDTQYF | TGTGCCAGCAGCTTATTTGGGGATACGCAGTATTTT | - | TRBJ2-3 | - | TRBV5-5
CASSRDTPYNEQFF | TGTGCCAGCTCACGGGACACCCCCTACAATGAGCAGTTCTTC | - | TRBJ2-1 | - | TRBV18
CASSLTRGPYNEQFF | TGTGCCAGCAGCTTAACCAGGGGCCCCTACAATGAGCAGTTCTTC | - | TRBJ2-1 | - | TRBV7-8
CASTKWGTREAFF | TGTGCCAGCACCAAATGGGGGACACGGGAAGCTTTCTTT | - | TRBJ1-1 | - | TRBV5-8
CASSQRREGEQFF | TGTGCCAGCAGCCAAAGACGGGAAGGGGAGCAGTTCTTC | - | TRBJ2-1 | - | TRBV7-9